These 19 T cell receptor beta chains were sequenced from one sample in a study of early stage breast cancer tumors. Libraries were prepared by immunoSEQ multiplex PCR; TCRdb keeps only in-frame clonotypes and omits some of them. The sample lists about 36,000 clones; 65% to 75% were seen once. The sequencing sample was made of blood. These receptors were obtained from a person aged 55 to 70 with breast cancer.

The chain couples TRBV29-1 to TRBJ2-7, with 7 bases that match TRBD1. V lost 7 bases to trimming and J lost 3 bases; unmatched junction nucleotides: 9. Germline-derived CDR1 and CDR2 are SQVTM and ANQGSEA. CDR3 length equals 13 residues. CDR3 sequence reads: CSAGRDRFYEQYF. The CDR3 region has the DNA TGCAGCGCCGGCCGGGACAGATTCTACGAGCAGTACTTC.

The chain joins TRBV5-6 to TRBJ1-1; D remains unclear. Germline CDR1 reads SGHDT; CDR2 reads YYEEEE. With 4 bases removed from V and 4 bases from J, the gap between germline ends came to 5 bases. The CDR3 sequence is 11 residues long. CDR3 region: CASSRTTEAFF. The CDR3 coding sequence is TGTGCCAGCAGCCGCACCACTGAAGCTTTCTTT.

J is TRBJ1-4 and V is TRBV30; tentatively, D is TRBD1 (6 bases). Germline assignment: CDR1 GTSNPN and CDR2 SVGIG (reference sequence). Between the trimmed V and J ends, which lost 5 bases and 11 bases, there was a span of 18 bases. This CDR3 is built from 13 residues. CDR3: CAWAPGGGRKLFF. The CDR3 coding sequence is TGTGCCTGGGCCCCGGGTGGGGGGCGGAAACTGTTTTTT. The variable domain in full, with the rest retrieved from reference TRBV30 and TRBJ1-4, is SQTIHQWPATLVQPVGSPLSLECTVEGTSNPNLYWYRQAAGRGLQLLFYSVGIGQISSEVPQNLSASRPQDRQFILSSKKLLLSDSGFYLCAWAPGGGRKLFFGSGTQLSVL.

CDR3 in amino acids: CASKVEAQTYEQYF. The CDR3 DNA reads as TGTGCCAGCAAGGTCGAGGCCCAAACCTACGAGCAGTACTTC. This chain joins TRBV6-5 and TRBJ2-7; D remains unclear. The length of the CDR3 is 14 residues. V was trimmed by 7 bases and J by 2 bases, leaving 15 bases between them. Germline V gives CDR1 MNHEY, CDR2 SVGAGI.

The genes are TRBV7-9 and TRBJ1-1; TRBD1 is a possible D gene (6 bases). V gave up 7 bases and J gave up 0 bases, with 21 bases separating them. This CDR3 has 17 amino acids. Germline V gene sequence: CDR1 SEHNR, CDR2 FQNEAQ (reference sequence). The CDR3 is CASTPKWTVSMNTEAFF. CDR3 coding DNA: TGTGCCAGCACCCCAAAATGGACAGTATCGATGAACACTGAAGCTTTCTTT. The variable domain in full, with the rest retrieved from reference TRBV7-9 and TRBJ1-1, is DTGVSQNPRHKITKRGQNVTFRCDPISEHNRLYWYRQTLGQGPEFLTYFQNEAQLEKSRLLSDRFSAERPKGSFSTLEIQRTEQGDSAMYLCASTPKWTVSMNTEAFFGQGTRLTVV.

This clone was detected only once. CDR3 nucleotide sequence: TGTGCCAGCAGCGCGAGCGGGGGCCCAGATACGCAGTATTTT. This gives the protein CASSASGGPDTQYF. The chain uses TRBV9 and TRBJ2-3; 8 bases are a match to TRBD2. Per the germline V gene, CDR1 is SGDLS and CDR2 is YYNGEE. This CDR3 region has 14 residues. Trimming removed 3 bases from V and 4 bases from J; junction bases left unmatched: 4.

The chain carries TRBV5-8 and TRBJ2-3, with no clear D. The germline gives CDR1 SGHTS, CDR2 YDEGEE. The CDR3 is 14 amino acids. V was shortened by 2 bases and J by 6 bases, with 13 bases between the two germline ends. Here the CDR3 DNA reads TGTGCCAGCAGCTTAACCTACATTGCGGATACGCAGTATTTT. Its protein product is CASSLTYIADTQYF.

V and J are TRBV5-1 and TRBJ2-7; TRBD2 matches 7 bases. The J segment lost 3 bases and the V segment lost 4 bases, leaving 7 bases of the junction unmatched. CDR3 length: 14 residues. Germline CDR1 is SGHRS and CDR2 is YFSETQ. The CDR3 coding sequence is TGCGCCAGCAGCACTCCGGGACTATTCTACGAGCAGTACTTC. Protein sequence: CASSTPGLFYEQYF.

This clone occurred a few times. The rearrangement joins TRBV19 to TRBJ2-7, with a possible D match to TRBD1 (6 bases). The V end was cut by 4 bases, the J end by 7 bases, with 14 bases between. CDR3 size: 13 residues. The V gene's germline CDR1 is LNHDA and CDR2 SQIVND (reference sequence). The CDR3: CASSSNRVGEQYF. CDR3 nucleotides: TGTGCCAGTAGTAGCAACAGGGTCGGGGAGCAGTACTTC.

V usage is TRBV4-1 and J usage is TRBJ1-2, with 11 bases aligning to TRBD1. There are 14 residues in the CDR3. Trimming at V came to 4 bases and at J to 7 bases, leaving 5 bases not matched to a gene. The germline V gene has CDR1 MGHRA and CDR2 YSYEKL. The CDR3 region is CASSRTGGSVGYTF. DNA of the CDR3: TGCGCCAGCAGCCGGACAGGGGGCAGCGTTGGCTACACCTTC.

This clone was counted a single time. The chain combines TRBV19 with TRBJ2-6; no reliable D call. Deletions cut 3 bases from V and 0 bases from J, with 6 bases between. Germline CDR1 reads LNHDA; CDR2 reads SQIVND (reference sequence). This CDR3 comprises 15 residues. The CDR3 is CASSISSSGANVLTF. CDR3 sequence (DNA): TGTGCCAGTAGTATTAGTAGCTCTGGGGCCAACGTCCTGACTTTC.

This clone was seen more than once but under ten times. This chain links TRBV11-2 with TRBJ1-4, with 7 positions matching TRBD1. The V and J ends lost 1 base and 2 bases, in that order; junction bases with no gene match: 7. This CDR3 region has 17 residues. Germline V gene sequence: CDR1 SGHAT, CDR2 FQNNGV. The CDR3 reads CASSLGRQGVTNEKLFF. The DNA for the CDR3 is TGTGCCAGCAGCTTAGGTCGACAGGGCGTCACTAATGAAAAACTGTTTTTT.

This clone was detected a few times. The chain links TRBV5-1 to TRBJ1-6, with TRBD1 matching 7 bases. The V gene end was trimmed by 7 bases and the J gene end by 5 bases; junction bases not matched to a gene: 12. The CDR3 has 16 amino acids. CDR1 is SGHRS, CDR2 YFSETQ, per germline. The CDR3 is CASGTGDRSNNSPLHF. The CDR3 DNA sequence: TGCGCCAGCGGGACGGGGGACAGAAGTAATAATTCACCCCTCCACTTT.

The chain uses TRBV11-2 and TRBJ1-6, with TRBD1 as a possible D gene (6 bases). The germline V and J ends were trimmed by 5 bases and 7 bases, with 18 bases remaining between them. CDR3 size: 16 residues. Germline loops: CDR1 SGHAT, CDR2 FQNNGV. Written as DNA, the CDR3 is TGTGCCAGCAGCCTCCTACGGGGGGCGGAAAATTCACCCCTCCACTTT. Encoded protein: CASSLLRGAENSPLHF.

This clone was detected only a few times. The chain combines TRBV9 with TRBJ1-1; 7 bases are shared with TRBD1. V shed 4 bases and J 8 bases; nucleotides not matched to a gene: 14. This CDR3 spans 15 amino acids. The germline V gene has CDR1 SGDLS and CDR2 YYNGEE. Written as DNA, the CDR3 is TGTGCCAGCAGCACCAGGGGGTCCGGGTCCATAGAAGCTTTCTTT. It translates to CASSTRGSGSIEAFF.

This sequence joins TRBV2 and TRBJ2-1; 8 bases fit TRBD1. Germline trimming cut 6 bases from V and 7 bases from J; bases unmatched to any gene: 11. This CDR3 has 15 residues. CDR1 is SNHLY and CDR2 is FYNNEI in the germline V gene. In DNA form, the CDR3 reads TGTGCCAGCAGCCGGAGGCAGGGGGCAACTAATGAGCAGTTCTTC. As protein: CASSRRQGATNEQFF. The whole variable domain, filled in from reference TRBV2 and TRBJ2-1, reads EPEVTQTPSHQVTQMGQEVILRCVPISNHLYFYWYRQILGQKVEFLVSFYNNEISEKSEIFDDQFSVERPDGSNFTLKIRSTKLEDSAMYFCASSRRQGATNEQFFGPGTRLTVL.

The V and J genes are TRBV7-2 and TRBJ2-7, with D possibly TRBD2 on 6 matching bases. This CDR3 has 15 amino acids. Between the trimmed V and J ends, which lost 8 bases and 7 bases, there was a span of 24 bases. Per germline, CDR1 SGHTA and CDR2 FQGNSA. CDR3 coding DNA: TGTGCCAGCGCCCCTACCGGGACCCCGGGGAGGGAGCAGTACTTC. It encodes CASAPTGTPGREQYF. The full variable domain, its missing parts supplied by reference TRBV7-2 and TRBJ2-7, is GAGVSQSPSNKVTEKGKDVELRCDPISGHTALYWYRQSLGQGLEFLIYFQGNSAPDKSGLPSDRFSAERTGGSVSTLTIQRTQQEDSAVYLCASAPTGTPGREQYFGPGTRLTVT.

The chain joins TRBV7-2 to TRBJ2-1; 16 bases match TRBD2. J lost 9 bases, V lost 4 bases, and 9 bases had no gene match. The CDR3 spans 17 residues. Per germline, CDR1 SGHTA and CDR2 FQGNSA. CDR3: CASSSPGLAGGFSEQFF. The CDR3 DNA follows: TGTGCCAGCAGCTCCCCGGGACTAGCGGGAGGGTTTAGTGAGCAGTTCTTC.

The chain is built from TRBV7-3 and TRBJ1-1; D unresolved. CDR3 size: 13 residues. Trimming pared 3 bases from V and 3 bases from J, leaving 8 bases between. Per germline, CDR1 SGHTA and CDR2 FQGTGA. The CDR3: CASSFLPYTEAFF. The DNA for the CDR3 is TGTGCCAGCAGCTTCCTACCGTACACTGAAGCTTTCTTT.